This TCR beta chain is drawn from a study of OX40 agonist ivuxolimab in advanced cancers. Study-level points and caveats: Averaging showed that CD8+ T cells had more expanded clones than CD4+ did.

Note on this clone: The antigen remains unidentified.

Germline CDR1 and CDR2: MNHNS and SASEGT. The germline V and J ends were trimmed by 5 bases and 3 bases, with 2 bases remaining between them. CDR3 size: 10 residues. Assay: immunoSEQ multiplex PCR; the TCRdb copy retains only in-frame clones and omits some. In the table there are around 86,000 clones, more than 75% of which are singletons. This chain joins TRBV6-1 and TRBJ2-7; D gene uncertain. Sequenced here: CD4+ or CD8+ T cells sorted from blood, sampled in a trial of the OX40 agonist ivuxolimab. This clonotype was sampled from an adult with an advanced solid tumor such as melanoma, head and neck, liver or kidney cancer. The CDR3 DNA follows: TGTGCCAGCAGTCTCTACGAGCAGTACTTC. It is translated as CASSLYEQYF.